This T cell receptor beta chain was identified in a study of T cell responses to AZD1222 COVID-19 vaccine. This CDR3 is built from 15 residues. The germline CDR1 and CDR2 sequences are SGHRS and YFSETQ. Trimming cost V 4 bases and J 1 base; bases outside gene matches: 3. Libraries were prepared by immunoSEQ multiplex PCR; TCRdb keeps only in-frame clonotypes and omits some of them. The profile covers some 120,000 clones, with 90% to 95% appearing a single time and under 3.5% taken by the ten largest. The chain joins TRBV5-1 to TRBJ2-7, with 12 bases matching TRBD2. Material: peripheral blood, obtained on day 0 of AZD1222 vaccination. The clonotype comes from an adult in good health. The CDR3 nucleotides read TGCGCCAGCAGCGCCACTAGCGGGAGGTCCTACGAGCAGTACTTC. It specifies CASSATSGRSYEQYF.